This T cell receptor (beta chain) originates from a study of response to subunit inactivated influenza vaccine (dated by TCRdb to 2017 to 2018). As for the study more broadly: Deep quantitative profiling of the T cell receptor repertoire was used in the study to follow responses to a trivalent subunit inactivated influenza vaccine. The paper's findings and limits, for the study overall: It was suggested by the authors that each seasonal influenza vaccination may recruit only a limited number of new T cells.

Trimming takes 3 bases from V and 8 bases from J, and the germline ends sit 8 bases apart. Measured from the cysteine to the phenylalanine, the CDR3 is 12 residues long. Only CDR3 DNA remains: 36 bases, in frame from the first base. CDR1 and CDR2 are drawn from the germline V gene: KGHSH, LQKENI. To prepare the library, RT-PCR was applied. The sequencing machine was an Illumina HiSeq 2500. TCRdb redid the processing of the public reads, applying fastp at Q25 and MiXCR, and retained in-frame beta chains. For every CDR3 protein sequence, its rows merge into one entry that carries the most common genes and DNA. This sample has hundreds of thousands of distinct CDR3 sequences in its table, and over 25% of those were observed once. Jointly, the top ten make up approximately 2% of the sample. Worth noting for this clonotype: Its antigen remains unidentified. The record has no base qualities; no much larger clone is one base away.

This sample comprised CD4+ T cells sorted from PBMCs, obtained roughly 5 days after vaccination. The TCR originated in a man in his forties or fifties who received an inactivated influenza vaccine. Donor details come from another sample of the same person, matched by shared clones. The rearranged segments are TRBV18 and TRBJ2-1, with a weak D call of TRBD2 (5 bases match). The bases are TGTGCCAGCTCACCGCGGGCGGATGAGCAGTTCTTC. Translated, this gives CASSPRADEQFF. Where the CDR3 stops, the reference TRBV18 and TRBJ2-1 genes take over; the full variable domain is NAGVMQNPRHLVRRRGQEARLRCSPMKGHSHVYWYRQLPEEGLKFMVYLQKENIIDESGMPKERFSAEFPKEGPSILRIQQVVRGDSAAYFCASSPRADEQFFGPGTRLTVL.